This T cell receptor beta chain was observed in a study of cytomegalovirus exposure and HLA in healthy donors (dated 2017 in TCRdb). Concerning the study at large: An earlier analysis of under 600 of the donors reported 250 to 300 Gb of sequence data and more than 90 million unique TCR beta sequences from about 200 million T cells. To decide whether each TCR beta V gene segment behaved as functional or pseudogenic, an earlier analysis of some 570 of the donors relied on high-throughput TCR beta sequencing. Across under 500 genotyped donors of the cohort, an average of approximately 240,000 unique TCR beta nucleotide sequences per donor were sequenced, and roughly a sixth of those sequences were non-productive. Roughly 320 gigabases of sequencing data and approximately 91 million unique TCR sequences made up an early release that covered under 750 HLA-typed donors. Donor age, sex, ethnicity and CMV serostatus were compiled together with the repertoire data. To study patterns of TCR occurrence, a later analysis re-analyzed previously published TCR beta repertoires from 650 to 750 donors and added high-resolution HLA genotyping. A handful of DR-DQ haplotypes were treated as single units for association and clustering because of strong linkage in the cohort. The study aimed to test whether cataloging public T cell receptors could reveal signatures of past pathogen exposure. Among the roughly 400 genotyped donors, 81% belonged to the genetic ancestry cluster associated with self-reported Caucasian donors. A later genetic analysis used genome-wide SNP genotypes for about 55% of the 666 donors, treating that subset as a discovery cohort. The T cell repertoires of some 670 subjects were profiled by immunosequencing and related to cytomegalovirus serostatus. In addition to the first cohort of 666 subjects, a separate validation cohort of approximately 120 different subjects was used. To predict cytomegalovirus infection status, the study brought together high-throughput TCR immunosequencing, statistical association of individual TCRs with disease status, and machine learning. Rather than drawing on any new phenotypic data, the later analysis identified candidate immune exposures from TCR beta sequences and the way those sequences occurred across donors. Typing coverage differed by locus: A, B, C, DRB1 and DQB1 were typed in about 629-640 donors, DQA1 in 522, DPA1 in 606, and DPB1 in 472. All discovery cohort repertoires had been generated using a single sequencing platform. HLA typing covered class I and class II loci at four-digit resolution.

The cohort comprised some 730 healthy bone marrow donors. At the time of sampling, every cohort member was nominally healthy, though immune exposures that went unrecorded were likely present. The donor was CMV seropositive and was included in the group of 289 seropositive cohort members. A peripheral blood sample was provided by each donor, and peripheral blood mononuclear cells were used for TCR beta sequencing. The Qiagen DNeasy Blood Extraction Kit was used to extract genomic DNA from the blood cell samples. The CDR3, from cysteine to phenylalanine, totals 17 residues. Only the CDR3 DNA is retained, 51 bases long and in frame from the first base. The germline V gene yields MNHNS for CDR1 and SASEGT for CDR2. To prepare the library, the immunoSEQ multiplex PCR assay was applied. For the multiplex PCR, a mixture combining 60 forward primers for TCR Vbeta segments and 13 reverse primers for TCR Jbeta segments was used. The CDR3 region of rearranged TCR beta genes was amplified from genomic DNA with a multiplex PCR assay. The amplified TCR beta libraries were sequenced on the Illumina HiSeq System as 87-base-pair reads. The authors' pipeline ran thus. A later analysis counted some 74 million unique TCR beta chains across the approximately 700 repertoires, and approximately 11 million of these chains were shared by at least two donors. Raw reads were error-corrected and collapsed into unique sequences by a nearest-neighbor algorithm in which closely related sequences were merged to remove PCR and sequencing errors. Alignment of CDR3 sequences to IMGT reference sequences was used to assign V, D and J gene segments. For a sequence to be retained, a match of at least six nucleotides to both a V gene segment and a J gene segment was required. A rearrangement was called productive if the CDR3 had no stop codons and remained in frame with V and J, and every other rearrangement was called non-productive. Following IMGT convention, CDR3 was defined as the stretch from the second conserved V-encoded cysteine up to the conserved J-encoded phenylalanine. In an earlier analysis of 550 to 650 of the donors, sequences lacking an unambiguous match to a single V gene segment were excluded. In an earlier analysis of 450 to 700 of the donors, V segments were called functional above 56.7% productive rearrangements and were called segregating when the between-donor standard deviation exceeded 5%. To diagnose cytomegalovirus status from the catalog of TCR beta chain sequences, a statistical classification framework was built. In a later analysis, TCR nucleotide sequences were compared against IMGT/GENE-DB human TR gene sequences so that V and J genes could be assigned. A later analysis assigned CDR3 sequences and most-parsimonious VDJ recombination scenarios with the TCRdist pipeline. In a later analysis, every TCR beta chain was defined by the combination of its CDR3 amino acid sequence and its V-gene family, and reads without a unique V-gene family were dropped. To address suspected cross-contamination and a sequencing artifact, a later analysis removed under 600 highly shared, low-generation-probability nucleotide sequences. For each public chain, a later analysis derived a clonal expansion index from normalized ranks of inferred template counts within each repertoire. In a later analysis, generation probabilities were computed with a VDJ recombination model fitted to out-of-frame rearrangements, and the resulting probabilities were checked against IGoR. In a later analysis, TCR-TCR, TCR-HLA and TCR-CMV co-occurrence was scored with hypergeometric tests, and a repertoire-size bias correction was applied to TCR pairs. In a later analysis, false discovery rates were estimated by permuting HLA or CMV assignments 20 times. A later analysis grouped co-occurring TCRs with DBSCAN, adding TCRdist sequence similarity when clustering within HLA-allele-positive subsets. Repertoires with fewer than 30,000 or more than 120,000 public chains, plus five repertoires with anomalous nucleotide sharing, were excluded from co-occurrence clustering. Sourced from immuneACCESS, this table was stored by TCRdb with only in-frame sequences that have V and J called. A share of the clones is absent; for the studies checked, an unresolved V gene accounts for under half, and the remainder has no known explanation. Clonal size and the V and J genes are those of that table, whereas D and trimming came from the DNA. This sample holds about 120,000 clones; over 60% were observed only once. Roughly 2.9% of the sample goes to the ten largest clones.

A word on this clone: What antigen it recognizes has not been identified. A junction boundary mismatches the germline segment, possibly from a read error.

Summary of the overall study and its limitations: The sequencing pipeline was judged likely to have produced a cluster of highly shared sequence variants as a technical artifact. A further reported finding was that TCR beta sequences accurately predicted the HLA-A and HLA-B alleles for most subjects in the first cohort. An earlier analysis of some 590 of the donors showed that most TCR beta V segments appeared in productive rearrangements either about 87% or about 30% of the time, which broadly matched IMGT annotations. Most CMV-associated TCR beta chains appeared to be HLA-restricted in a later analysis, and the HLA associations seemed to be driven largely by CMV exposure. Over 15 rarely observed V segments, including chromosome 9 orphons, were excluded from the earlier analysis of approximately 500 of the donors because counts were too low. According to a later genetic analysis, donors in an Asian-associated ancestry cluster had fewer N-insertions in productive TCRs than the approximately 650-donor mean. In the study, 164 TCR beta chains were listed as associated with cytomegalovirus. In vitro tests confirmed that a few of the cytomegalovirus-associated TCR beta chains recognize cytomegalovirus antigens. Presence/absence analyses assumed roughly uniform sequencing depth across donors, an assumption that may not hold. Linkage disequilibrium might explain the correlated functional status among segregating V segments, but an unknown experimental factor could not be ruled out. In a later analysis, around 17,000 TCR beta sequences were associated with specific HLA alleles at a false discovery rate of 0.05. The only immune exposure information available for the cohort was CMV serostatus. In a later analysis, TCR association rates were found to vary across HLA loci, with the most associated TCRs seen for DRB1 alleles and the fewest for HLA-C alleles. In a later analysis, several top co-occurrence clusters were reported to appear linked to parvovirus B19, influenza, CMV and Epstein-Barr virus. Strong co-occurrence of HLA alleles, especially DR and DQ, made assigning TCR associations to individual alleles difficult. A later analysis found that HLA-associated TCR beta chains were more clonally expanded and had lower generation probabilities than equally common non-associated chains. The 87-base-pair reads could not distinguish some IMGT-functional V segments, including TRBV6-2 and TRBV6-3, so those segments were excluded. The authors suggested that the approach could potentially be generalized to other disease states and immunological phenotypes. This cohort had only TCR beta chains sequenced, and the lack of alpha or paired-chain data limited which features could be detected. Because HLA typing was unavailable for some donors at each locus, only the typed subset was used in association tests. An association between a missense DCLRE1C variant and V-gene and J-gene trimming of TCR beta chains was found in a later genetic analysis and replicated in an independent cohort. Most TCR sequences were observed very rarely across donors, whereas some public TCRs were present in many individuals. In both the original and validation cohorts, the classifier was reported to diagnose cytomegalovirus status with high specificity and sensitivity.

The TCR sequence derives from a woman in her fifties or sixties in good health and CMV-seropositive. The material sequenced was PBMCs. The chain links TRBV6-1 with TRBJ2-1, with 7 junctional bases fitting TRBD2. The nucleotides read TGTGCCAGCAGTCAAGCTTCTAGCGGAATCTCCTACAATGAGCAGTTCTTC. It is translated as CASSQASSGISYNEQFF.